This T cell receptor (beta chain) was retrieved from a study of CD8 T cells in Susac syndrome. Trimming cost V 6 bases and J 5 bases; bases outside gene matches: 7. This CDR3 comprises 14 residues. Per germline, CDR1 KGHSH and CDR2 LQKENI. An amount of RNA that ranged from about 0.45 to 1 ug was reverse transcribed with random hexamers. The immunoSEQ assay covered 54 Vbeta and 13 Jbeta segments for CDR3. In TCRdb, the immunoSEQ multiplex PCR reads were re-called with MiXCR into one record per CDR3 protein. Here the sample spans approximately 180,000 distinct CDR3 sequences, approximately 94% being singletons.

The sequenced sample consisted of CD4+ T cells from PBMCs. The receptor's source is a human donor with multiple sclerosis. The rearrangement links TRBV18 to TRBJ2-7; 10 positions agree with TRBD1. The CDR3 DNA is TGTGCCAGCTCGACAACGACAGGGGGCGACGAGCAGTACTTC. It specifies CASSTTTGGDEQYF.